This T cell receptor beta chain derives from a study of a mutant IDH1 vaccine in newly diagnosed glioma (dated by TCRdb to 2020 to 2022). Regarding the research as a whole: Vaccination was initiated 4-6 weeks after radiotherapy alone, or concurrently with temozolomide cycles in the chemotherapy-containing groups. The week-35 safety follow-up took place at visit V12, and the week-47 end of study took place at visit V13. Longitudinal TCRB deep sequencing was performed for approximately 24 treated patients wherever samples were available for exploratory analyses. Peripheral blood was drawn at six visits: V03 (baseline), V05, V07, V10, V12 and V13. Of the roughly 34 treated patients, around 62% were male and around 38% were female, and a mean age of 40.4 years was recorded. Prior to enrollment, patients had been given standard therapy consisting of radiotherapy alone, temozolomide alone, or radiochemotherapy with temozolomide, with the combination given to most patients. Study-wide conclusions, independent of this receptor: PBMC samples for TCRB deep sequencing were selected based on availability. No apparent relationship was observed between pseudoprogression and alterations in the top peripheral T cell clonotypes detected by TCRB sequencing. Vaccine-induced immune responses across multiple MHC alleles were detected in approximately 93% of patients. The authors noted that analyses of patient blood samples could not be reproduced because of sample limitations.

Library creation used the immunoSEQ multiplex PCR assay. Rearranged TCR beta chain sequences were amplified using the hsTCRB Kit according to the manufacturer's protocol. An Illumina MiSeq was used to sequence the TCRB libraries. Regarding the original processing steps: The kit vendor's proprietary platform handled demultiplexing, trimming and gene mapping. TCRdb mirrors the immuneACCESS table, restricted to in-frame sequences. Some clones are absent from its copies; in checked studies, under half trace to an unresolved V gene, and the reason for the others is unknown. That table furnishes V, J and clone size, whereas the DNA furnished D and trimming. In all, the sample holds about 56,000 clones, and roughly 80% of those were seen once. In total, the top ten clones hold approximately 3.2% of the sample. V loses 3 bases of germline sequence and J loses 2 bases, and the interval between the two ends is 7 bases. CDR1 and CDR2 (SNHLY, FYNNEI) derive from the germline V gene. Reading from cysteine to phenylalanine, the CDR3 counts 13 amino acids. The retained sequence is limited to the CDR3, 39 bases, with the frame set at the first base.

As regards this clone: It has no known antigen specificity. The record has no base qualities; no much larger clone is one base away.

According to the study, the label for this sample's time point signals: week 47, end of study. Each vaccine dose, consisting of 300 ug of a 20-mer mutant IDH1 peptide in Montanide, was administered subcutaneously with topical imiquimod. Eight vaccinations were administered to patients in weeks 1, 3, 5, 7, 11, 15, 19 and 23, corresponding to visits V03 through V10. The donors had newly diagnosed IDH1-mutant astrocytomas of WHO grade 3 or 4 that showed loss of nuclear ATRX. The samples were drawn from NOA16, a multicentre, single-arm, open-label phase I trial in Germany that tested a mutant IDH1 peptide vaccine in humans for the first time. Genomic DNA for TCRB sequencing was extracted from EDTA blood using the DNeasy Blood and Tissue Kit.

This TCR was recovered from a woman between 50 and 59 years old with glioma. Material: PBMCs, obtained from a glioma patient whose treatment included an IDH1 peptide vaccine. The V gene is TRBV2 and the J gene is TRBJ1-2; too little of a D gene remains to name it. The DNA reads as follows: TGTGCCAGCAGTGACGGCAAGAACTATGGCTACACCTTC. Its translation reads: CASSDGKNYGYTF.